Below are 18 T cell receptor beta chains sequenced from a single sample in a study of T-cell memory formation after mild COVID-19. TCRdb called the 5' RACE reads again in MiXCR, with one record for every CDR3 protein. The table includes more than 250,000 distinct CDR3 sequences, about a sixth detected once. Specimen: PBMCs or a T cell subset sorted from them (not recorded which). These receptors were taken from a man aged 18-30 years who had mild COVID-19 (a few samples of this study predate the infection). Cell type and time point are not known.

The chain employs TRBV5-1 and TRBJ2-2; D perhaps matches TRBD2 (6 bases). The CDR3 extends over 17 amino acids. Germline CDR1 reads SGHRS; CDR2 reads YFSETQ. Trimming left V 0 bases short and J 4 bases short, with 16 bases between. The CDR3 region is CASSLGGGSGITGELFF. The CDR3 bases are TGCGCCAGCAGCTTGGGTGGAGGTAGCGGTATCACCGGGGAGCTGTTTTTT.

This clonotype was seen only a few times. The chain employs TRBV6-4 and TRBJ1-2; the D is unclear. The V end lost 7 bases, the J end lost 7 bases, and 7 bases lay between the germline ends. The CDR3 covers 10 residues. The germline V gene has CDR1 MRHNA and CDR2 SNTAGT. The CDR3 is CASTMSGYTF. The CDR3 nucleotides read TGTGCCAGCACGATGAGTGGCTACACCTTC.

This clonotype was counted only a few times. The chain's CDR3 is CAISTGGQAYEQYF. As DNA, the CDR3 is TGTGCCATCAGTACCGGTGGACAGGCCTACGAGCAGTACTTC. The chain links TRBV10-3 to TRBJ2-7; 7 bases are a match to TRBD1. This CDR3 has 14 amino acids. Germline trimming cut 5 bases from V and 2 bases from J; bases unmatched to any gene: 6. Germline CDR1 reads ENHRY; CDR2 reads SYGVKD.

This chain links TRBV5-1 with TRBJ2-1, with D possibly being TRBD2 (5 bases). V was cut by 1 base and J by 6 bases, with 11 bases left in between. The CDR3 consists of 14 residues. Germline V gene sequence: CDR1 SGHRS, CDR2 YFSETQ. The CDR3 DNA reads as TGCGCCAGCAGCTTGTCGGCGGGTTTCAATGAGCAGTTCTTC. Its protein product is CASSLSAGFNEQFF.

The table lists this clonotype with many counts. This chain's CDR3 is CASSRGQETQYF. CDR3 sequence (DNA): TGCGCCAGCAGCCGGGGCCAAGAGACCCAGTACTTC. The chain links TRBV5-1 to TRBJ2-5, with D possibly being TRBD2 (5 bases). CDR3 length: 12 residues. Germline assignment: CDR1 SGHRS and CDR2 YFSETQ. With 4 bases removed from V and 1 base from J, the gap between germline ends came to 5 bases.

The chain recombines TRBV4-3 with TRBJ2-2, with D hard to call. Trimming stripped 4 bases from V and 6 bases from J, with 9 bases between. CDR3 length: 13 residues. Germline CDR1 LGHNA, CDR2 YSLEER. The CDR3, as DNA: TGCGCCAGCAGCCCGGAACTTTCCGGGGAGCTGTTTTTT. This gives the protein CASSPELSGELFF.

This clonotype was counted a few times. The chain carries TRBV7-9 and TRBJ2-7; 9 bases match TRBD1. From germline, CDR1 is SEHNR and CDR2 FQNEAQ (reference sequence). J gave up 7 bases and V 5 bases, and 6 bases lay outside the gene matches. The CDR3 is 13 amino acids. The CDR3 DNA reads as TGTGCCAGCAGCGTGGGACAGGGTCGGGAGCAGTACGTC. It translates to CASSVGQGREQYV.

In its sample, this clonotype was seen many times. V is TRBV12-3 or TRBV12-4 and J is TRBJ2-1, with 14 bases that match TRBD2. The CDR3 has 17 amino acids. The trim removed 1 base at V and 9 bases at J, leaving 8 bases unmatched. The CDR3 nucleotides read TGTGCCAGCAGTTTAGGGGGACTAGCGGGGGCCCATGGTGAGCAGTTCTTC. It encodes CASSLGGLAGAHGEQFF.

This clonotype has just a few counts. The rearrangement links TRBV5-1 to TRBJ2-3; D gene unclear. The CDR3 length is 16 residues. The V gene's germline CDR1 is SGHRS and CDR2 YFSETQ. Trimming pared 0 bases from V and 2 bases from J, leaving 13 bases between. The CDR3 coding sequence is TGCGCCAGCAGCTTGGGGCCCCCGCCTCACACAGATACGCAGTATTTT. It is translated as CASSLGPPPHTDTQYF.

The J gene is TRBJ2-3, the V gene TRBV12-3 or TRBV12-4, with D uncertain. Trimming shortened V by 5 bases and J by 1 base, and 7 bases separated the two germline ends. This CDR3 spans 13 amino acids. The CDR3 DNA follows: TGTGCCAGCAGTATCCCCGGCACAGATACGCAGTATTTT. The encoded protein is CASSIPGTDTQYF.

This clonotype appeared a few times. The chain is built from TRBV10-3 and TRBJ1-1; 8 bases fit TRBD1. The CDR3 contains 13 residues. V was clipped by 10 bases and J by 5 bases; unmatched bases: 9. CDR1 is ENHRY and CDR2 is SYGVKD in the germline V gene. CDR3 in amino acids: CATGQGLGTEAFF. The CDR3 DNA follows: TGTGCCACAGGACAGGGATTGGGGACTGAAGCTTTCTTT.

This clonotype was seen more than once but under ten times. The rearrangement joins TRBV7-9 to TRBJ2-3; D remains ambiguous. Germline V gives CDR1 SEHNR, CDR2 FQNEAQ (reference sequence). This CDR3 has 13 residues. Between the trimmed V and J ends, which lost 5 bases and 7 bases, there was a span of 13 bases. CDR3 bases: TGTGCCAGCAGCCCTCGCTCGGTTAATACGCAGTATTTT. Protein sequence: CASSPRSVNTQYF.

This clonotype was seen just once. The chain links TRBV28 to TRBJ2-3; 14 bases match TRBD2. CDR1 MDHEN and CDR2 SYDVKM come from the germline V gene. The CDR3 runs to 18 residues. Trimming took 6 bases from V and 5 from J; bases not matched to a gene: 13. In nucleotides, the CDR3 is TGTGCCAGCAGCTTGCTGCTGACTAGCGGGGGGGCCGGAGATACGCAGTATTTT. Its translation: CASSLLLTSGGAGDTQYF.

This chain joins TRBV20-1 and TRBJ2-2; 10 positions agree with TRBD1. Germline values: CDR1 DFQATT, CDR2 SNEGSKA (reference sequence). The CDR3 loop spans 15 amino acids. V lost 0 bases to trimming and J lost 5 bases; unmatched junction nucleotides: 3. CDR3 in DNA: TGCAGTGCTAGAGATCAGGGACAGGGGACCGGGGAGCTGTTTTTT. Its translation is CSARDQGQGTGELFF.

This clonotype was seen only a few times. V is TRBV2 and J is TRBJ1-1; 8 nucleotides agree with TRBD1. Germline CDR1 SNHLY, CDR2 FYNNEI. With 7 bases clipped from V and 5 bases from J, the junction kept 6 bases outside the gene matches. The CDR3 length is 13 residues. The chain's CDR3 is CASKGQGATEAFF. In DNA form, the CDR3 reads TGTGCCAGCAAGGGGCAGGGGGCTACTGAAGCTTTCTTT.

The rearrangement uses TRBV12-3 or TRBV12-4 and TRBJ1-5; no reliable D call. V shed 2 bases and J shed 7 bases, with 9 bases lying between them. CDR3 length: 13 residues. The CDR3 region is CASSLHFKQPQHF. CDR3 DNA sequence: TGTGCCAGCAGTTTACACTTCAAGCAGCCCCAGCATTTT.

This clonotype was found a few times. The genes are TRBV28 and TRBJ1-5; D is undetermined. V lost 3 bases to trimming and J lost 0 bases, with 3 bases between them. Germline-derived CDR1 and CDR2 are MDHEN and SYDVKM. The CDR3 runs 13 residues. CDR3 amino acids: CASSFHSNQPQHF. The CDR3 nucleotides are TGTGCCAGCAGTTTTCATAGCAATCAGCCCCAGCATTTT.

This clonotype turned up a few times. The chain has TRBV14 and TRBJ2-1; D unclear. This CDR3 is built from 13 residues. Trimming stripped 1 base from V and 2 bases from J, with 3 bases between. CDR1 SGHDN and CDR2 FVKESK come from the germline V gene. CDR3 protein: CASSQGAYNEQFF. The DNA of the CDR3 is TGTGCCAGCAGCCAAGGGGCCTACAATGAGCAGTTCTTC.